This T cell receptor beta chain was captured in a study of PD-1 blockade in classical Hodgkin lymphoma. Germline V CDR1 and CDR2: MNHNS, SASEGT. CDR3 size: 13 residues. Trimming pared 5 bases from V and 4 bases from J, leaving 9 bases between. Only in-frame clones appear in the TCRdb table, and some are missing; sequencing was by immunoSEQ multiplex PCR. The data contain some 84,000 clones, roughly 90% of them singletons. Each and every patient relapsed after autologous stem cell transplantation, and patients got differing brentuximab vedotin exposure. The genes are TRBV6-1 and TRBJ1-5; TRBD1 might be the D (5 bases). The sequence was collected from a human donor with classical Hodgkin lymphoma. The sequences come from peripheral blood mononuclear cells (PBMCs), collected at baseline. The CDR3 nucleotides read TGTGCCAGCAGTACGGGGGAAAATCAGCCCCAGCATTTT. This encodes CASSTGENQPQHF.